The 22 T cell receptor beta chains in this list originate from one sample, sequenced in a study of monozygotic twins with inflammatory bowel disease. One entry per CDR3 protein, without DNA, is what TCRdb gives after re-calling the 5' RACE reads. The ten top clones account for 2.4%, within a sample of some 450,000 distinct CDR3 sequences. Sequencing input: blood. These receptors came from a human donor with ulcerative colitis or Crohn's disease, or a healthy co-twin of an affected twin (not recorded which).

The CDR3 sequence: CASTPRKVLGDTQYF. The chain links TRBV27 to TRBJ2-3; as DNA is missing, the TRBD2 call by TCRdb cannot be tested. The CDR3 covers 15 residues. Germline CDR1 MNHEY, CDR2 SMNVEV (reference sequence).

CDR3 region: CASSAGGYRTDTQYF. V is TRBV7-9 and J is TRBJ2-3; TCRdb returns TRBD1, unconfirmable since there is no DNA. The CDR3 has 15 amino acids. The germline gives CDR1 SEHNR, CDR2 FQNEAQ (reference sequence).

The CDR3 sequence: CASSLRTSGPLSSYNEQFF. The V gene is TRBV7-6, the J gene TRBJ2-1; TCRdb's assignment of TRBD2 cannot be checked, as there is no DNA. Germline values: CDR1 SGHVS, CDR2 FNYEAQ. The CDR3 runs 19 residues.

The chain uses TRBV24-1 and TRBJ2-1; with no DNA, the TCRdb D assignment of TRBD1 cannot be verified. The germline V gene has CDR1 KGHDR and CDR2 SFDVKD. CDR3 length: 16 amino acids. The CDR3 loop is CATSDSGKRAHNEQFF.

This chain links TRBV2 with TRBJ1-2; TCRdb proposes TRBD1, but this gene call is untestable without DNA. CDR3 length equals 12 residues. Looked up from germline, CDR1 is SNHLY and CDR2 is FYNNEI. The CDR3 is CASRGQDRGYTF.

The chain combines TRBV3-1 with TRBJ2-5. The CDR3 is 14 residues long. The germline V gene encodes CDR1 LGHDT and CDR2 YNNKEL (reference sequence). The CDR3 loop is CASSRSDLRETQYF.

The chain links TRBV12-3 or TRBV12-4 to TRBJ1-5. The CDR3 spans 15 residues. CDR3 amino acids: CASSYRQVGNQPQHF.

V is TRBV7-6 and J is TRBJ1-2; the D gene TCRdb calls, TRBD1, cannot be checked with no DNA. The CDR3 has 17 amino acids. CDR1 and CDR2 (germline): SGHVS, FNYEAQ. The CDR3 here is CASSLVTDRERDYGYTF.

The CDR3 loop is CSAPTGVGETQYF. The V call is TRBV20-1, the J call TRBJ2-5; as DNA is missing, the TRBD1 call by TCRdb cannot be tested. The germline CDR1 and CDR2 sequences are DFQATT and SNEGSKA (reference sequence). The CDR3 is made up of 13 amino acids.

The rearrangement links TRBV5-1 to TRBJ2-1; without DNA, the TCRdb call of TRBD2 cannot be checked. CDR1 is SGHRS, CDR2 YFSETQ, per germline. The CDR3 covers 15 residues. The CDR3 loop reads CASSLNGRAYNEQFF.

The rearrangement joins TRBV29-1 to TRBJ1-2; no DNA is available, so the TRBD1 call from TCRdb remains unchecked. The CDR3 contains 11 residues. Per the germline V gene, CDR1 is SQVTM and CDR2 is ANQGSEA. CDR3 loop: CSVPTGGGYTF.

The chain couples TRBV4-2 to TRBJ2-7. The CDR3 contains 16 residues. Germline V CDR1 and CDR2: LGHNA, YNFKEQ. The chain's CDR3 is CASSQVLVQGSYEQYF.

The chain couples TRBV7-2 to TRBJ2-3; TCRdb proposes TRBD1, but this gene call is untestable without DNA. CDR1 is SGHTA, CDR2 FQGNSA, per germline. The CDR3 spans 15 residues. Here the CDR3 reads CASSQGTARSDTQYF.

This chain uses TRBV20-1 with TRBJ2-1; TCRdb returns TRBD2, unconfirmable since there is no DNA. Germline V gene lookup returns CDR1 DFQATT and CDR2 SNEGSKA (reference sequence). This CDR3 is 17 amino acids long. CDR3 loop: CSAPPAGGTSSYNEQFF.

This chain uses TRBV10-3 with TRBJ1-2; there is no DNA to check the TCRdb D call of TRBD1. The germline V gene has CDR1 ENHRY and CDR2 SYGVKD. This CDR3 contains 16 residues. CDR3 loop: CAISASRDRGLDGYTF.

This chain joins TRBV20-1 and TRBJ2-1; absent DNA, TCRdb's TRBD2 call cannot be checked. From germline, CDR1 is DFQATT and CDR2 SNEGSKA (reference sequence). This CDR3 region has 15 residues. CDR3 sequence: CSALGLAGDYNEQFF.

This CDR3 is CSANRLAGSDTQYF. V gene TRBV20-1 combines with J gene TRBJ2-3; there is no DNA to check the TCRdb D call of TRBD2. This CDR3 region has 14 residues. Germline loops: CDR1 DFQATT, CDR2 SNEGSKA (reference sequence).

This chain links TRBV20-1 with TRBJ2-1; TCRdb calls TRBD1, which cannot be checked without DNA. CDR1 and CDR2 (germline): DFQATT, SNEGSKA (reference sequence). This CDR3 has 18 amino acids. CDR3 residues: CSARDYSGGSVSYNEQFF.

V and J are TRBV28 and TRBJ1-2. Germline CDR1 reads MDHEN; CDR2 reads SYDVKM. CDR3 length equals 14 residues. CDR3: CASTLTGGEHGYTF.

This sequence joins TRBV30 and TRBJ2-3; TCRdb designates TRBD1, a call that cannot be tested without DNA. Germline V CDR1 and CDR2: GTSNPN, SVGIG (reference sequence). This CDR3 has 15 amino acids. CDR3 protein: CAWAPGGTITDTQYF.

The V and J genes are TRBV20-1 and TRBJ1-6; checking the TCRdb D call of TRBD1 is not possible without DNA. This CDR3 has 14 amino acids. CDR1 and CDR2 (germline): DFQATT, SNEGSKA (reference sequence). CDR3 sequence reads: CSARGGDPISPLHF.

The chain has TRBV3-1 and TRBJ2-5; the TRBD2 assignment by TCRdb is unverifiable without DNA. Germline-derived CDR1 and CDR2 are LGHDT and YNNKEL (reference sequence). This CDR3 is 18 amino acids long. The CDR3: CASSQGRLAGVVQETQYF.